The rows below give T cell receptor beta chains drawn from one sample of a study of blood T cell repertoires in COVID-19. The repertoire was sequenced with immunoSEQ multiplex PCR; TCRdb's copy has only in-frame clones and lacks some. The sample consists of about 210,000 clones, more than 75% of them appearing once. The sample comprised peripheral blood. The receptors come from a human donor in a cohort sampled during active COVID-19. Each CDR3 is given with its conserved first and last residue. D genes are given only for firm matches. The size of a clone is reported for some rows only, either as once, few or many, or as a class for expanded clones.

cdr3_aa,cdr3_nt,d_call,v_call,clone_size,j_call,cdr3_length
CASSLRWTQYF,TGTGCCAGCAGTTTGAGATGGACGCAGTATTTT,-,TRBV28,-,TRBJ2-3,11
CASSTGSTAKFF,TGTGCCAGCAGTACCGGGTCCACGGCGAAGTTCTTC,-,TRBV27,-,TRBJ2-1,12
CASRRDQGGETQYF,TGTGCCAGCAGGCGGGACCAGGGAGGAGAGACCCAGTACTTC,-,TRBV28,-,TRBJ2-5,14
CASSPQGGETQYF,TGTGCCAGCAGTCCCCAGGGGGGAGAGACCCAGTACTTC,-,TRBV6-6,-,TRBJ2-5,13
CASSALGQALNYGYTF,TGTGCCAGCAGCGCACTTGGACAGGCTTTAAACTATGGCTACACCTTC,TRBD1,TRBV9,once,TRBJ1-2,16
CASSRGGSYGYTF,TGTGCCAGCAGCAGAGGAGGGAGCTATGGCTACACCTTC,-,TRBV27,-,TRBJ1-2,13
CASSLGTGRGGELFF,TGCGCCAGCAGCTTGGGGACAGGGCGTGGCGGGGAGCTGTTTTTT,TRBD1,TRBV5-1,-,TRBJ2-2,15
CASSQGARTNEKLFF,TGTGCCAGTAGTCAGGGGGCGAGGACTAATGAAAAACTGTTTTTT,TRBD1,TRBV19,-,TRBJ1-4,15
CASSLIRRFGGADENSPLHF,TGTGCCAGCAGCTTAATCCGGCGTTTTGGAGGGGCGGACGAAAATTCACCCCTCCACTTT,-,TRBV7-4,-,TRBJ1-6,20
CASSFGTGPNTEAFF,TGCGCCAGCAGCTTCGGGACAGGGCCGAACACTGAAGCTTTCTTT,TRBD1,TRBV5-1,-,TRBJ1-1,15
CASSPSGGGGNEQFF,TGTGCCAGCAGCCCCTCCGGGGGGGGCGGGAATGAGCAGTTCTTC,TRBD2,TRBV5-4,-,TRBJ2-1,15
CASSPRGPESYEQYF,TGTGCCAGCAGCCCAAGGGGGCCTGAATCCTACGAGCAGTACTTC,TRBD1,TRBV7-8,-,TRBJ2-7,15
CASSVGPGAFF,TGTGCCAGCAGCGTAGGACCCGGGGCTTTCTTT,-,TRBV9,-,TRBJ1-1,11
CASSLRNSGNTIYF,TGTGCCAGCAGCTTGCGAAACTCTGGAAACACCATATATTTT,-,TRBV7-2,-,TRBJ1-3,14
CASSPGGEGTDTQYF,TGCGCCAGCAGCCCGGGCGGGGAGGGCACAGATACGCAGTATTTT,-,TRBV5-1,-,TRBJ2-3,15
CASNSLRDGAYEQYF,TGTGCCAGCAATTCCCTCCGAGACGGGGCCTACGAGCAGTACTTC,-,TRBV27,-,TRBJ2-7,15
CASSLGTSGTDTQYF,TGTGCTAGCAGCTTAGGGACTAGCGGGACAGATACGCAGTATTTT,TRBD2,TRBV7-7,-,TRBJ2-3,15